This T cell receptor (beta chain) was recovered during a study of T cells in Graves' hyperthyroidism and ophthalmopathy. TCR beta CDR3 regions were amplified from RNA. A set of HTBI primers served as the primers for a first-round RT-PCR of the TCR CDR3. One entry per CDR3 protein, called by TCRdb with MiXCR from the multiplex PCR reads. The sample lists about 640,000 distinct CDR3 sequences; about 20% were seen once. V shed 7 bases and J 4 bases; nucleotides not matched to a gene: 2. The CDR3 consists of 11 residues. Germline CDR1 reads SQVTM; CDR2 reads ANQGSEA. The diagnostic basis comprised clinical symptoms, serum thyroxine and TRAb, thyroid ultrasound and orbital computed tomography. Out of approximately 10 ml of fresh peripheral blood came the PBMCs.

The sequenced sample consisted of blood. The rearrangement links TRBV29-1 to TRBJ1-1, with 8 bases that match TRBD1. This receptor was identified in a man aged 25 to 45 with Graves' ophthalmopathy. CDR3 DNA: TGCAGCGGTCAGGGGGCCACTGAAGCTTTCTTT. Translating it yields CSGQGATEAFF.